These 7 T cell receptor beta chains came from one sample sequenced in a study of spatial heterogeneity in lung cancer. Regarding the study as a whole: Mutation counts in tumors were tracked by counts of expanded intratumoral alpha and beta TCRs.

TCRdb processed the 5' RACE reads anew with MiXCR; each CDR3 protein has one entry. The table shows about 9,800 distinct CDR3 sequences, with approximately 6.3% occurring only once. These receptors have no identified antigens. Time point given: sample taken at primary tumor resection. The material was lung tumor tissue, obtained at surgery. The receptors shown here come from a male donor with early-stage non-small cell lung cancer.

By proportion, this clonotype is medium-sized (0.01 to 0.1%). Because this beta chain is a stray read in a library intended to capture alpha chains, its abundance should not be given much weight. The chain couples TRBV28 to TRBJ2-1, with 11 bases that match TRBD2. There are 15 residues in the CDR3. V lost 3 bases and J lost 10; bases outside the gene matches: 8. Germline-derived CDR1 and CDR2 are MDHEN and SYDVKM. The CDR3 bases are TGTGCCAGCAGTTTCGGTAGCGGGAGGGCAGACGAGCAGTTCTTC. Its translation: CASSFGSGRADEQFF.

There are many counts of this clonotype. This beta chain is a stray sequence in a library constructed for alpha chains; its clone size is not meaningful. The V gene is TRBV9, the J gene TRBJ1-3; a possible D gene is TRBD1 (5 bases). The V end was cut by 2 bases, the J end by 0 bases, with 12 bases between. From germline, CDR1 is SGDLS and CDR2 YYNGEE. This CDR3 has 16 amino acids. As DNA, the CDR3 is TGTGCCAGCAGCGTGGACACTGCCGGCTCTGGAAACACCATATATTTT. Translated: CASSVDTAGSGNTIYF. Variable domain in full (rest from reference TRBV9 and TRBJ1-3): DSGVTQTPKHLITATGQRVTLRCSPRSGDLSVYWYQQSLDQGLQFLIQYYNGEERAKGNILERFSAQQFPDLHSELNLSSLELGDSALYFCASSVDTAGSGNTIYFGEGSWLTVV.

This clonotype came up many times. This beta chain slipped into a library made for alpha chains as a stray read, so its size is not meaningful. V is TRBV19 and J is TRBJ1-5; unclear D gene. Trimming shortened V by 6 bases and J by 2 bases, and 14 bases separated the two germline ends. The germline V gene has CDR1 LNHDA and CDR2 SQIVND (reference sequence). The CDR3 covers 15 residues. The CDR3 DNA follows: TGTGCCAGTAGCCAAGTGGGTGGGGGCAATCAGCCCCAGCATTTT. Translation gives CASSQVGGGNQPQHF.

Notes on this clonotype: This beta chain came through as a stray read in a library set up for alpha chains, and its size says little. This sequence joins TRBV27 and TRBJ2-7, with TRBD1 identical over 7 bases. The CDR3 runs to 16 residues. V shed 2 bases and J 5 bases; nucleotides not matched to a gene: 12. Germline CDR1 MNHEY, CDR2 SMNVEV (reference sequence). As DNA, the CDR3 is TGTGCCAGCAGTTTAGGGCCCCAACAGGGGATTGACGAGCAGTACTTC. Amino acids: CASSLGPQQGIDEQYF.

This clonotype was counted at least ten times. A library made for alpha chains picked up this beta chain off target, so its size means little. The rearrangement links TRBV5-4 to TRBJ2-2; maybe TRBD1 (6 bases). The CDR3 is 15 amino acids. Germline V CDR1 and CDR2: SGHNT, YYREEE (reference sequence). Trimming took off 3 bases at V and 4 bases at J, with 13 bases between the two ends. The chain's CDR3 is CASSSRDILTGELFF. The DNA for the CDR3 is TGTGCCAGCAGCTCCCGGGACATACTCACCGGGGAGCTGTTTTTT. The full variable domain, with the rest looked up from reference TRBV5-4 and TRBJ2-2, is ETGVTQSPTHLIKTRGQQVTLRCSSQSGHNTVSWYQQALGQGPQFIFQYYREEENGRGNFPPRFSGLQFPNYSSELNVNALELDDSALYLCASSSRDILTGELFFGEGSRLTVL.

This clonotype has a count of ten or more. This beta chain came through as a stray read in a library set up for alpha chains, and its size says little. This chain connects TRBV2 to TRBJ1-4; D is uncertain. CDR1 is SNHLY, CDR2 FYNNEI, per germline. Deletions cut 6 bases from V and 7 bases from J, with 15 bases between. This CDR3 is 14 amino acids long. The CDR3 DNA reads TGTGCCAGCAGACCAAACAACCAAGGTGAAAAACTGTTTTTT. Its protein product is CASRPNNQGEKLFF.

This clonotype was seen many times. This beta chain lies outside the target of a library built for alpha chains; its clone size means little. This chain links TRBV5-1 with TRBJ1-6, with TRBD1 matching over 7 bases. The CDR3 is 15 amino acids. V was clipped by 5 bases and J by 7 bases; unmatched bases: 9. Germline loops: CDR1 SGHRS, CDR2 YFSETQ. CDR3 bases: TGCGCCAGCAGACCCGGACAGGAGCTAAATTCACCCCTCCACTTT. Protein: CASRPGQELNSPLHF.